This T cell receptor (beta chain) comes out of a study of T cell responses to AZD1222 COVID-19 vaccine. Whole-study results and caveats: Elevations in Spike-specific TCR breadth and depth followed administration of two AZD1222 doses.

This clone has a handful of counts. Antigen specificity is unknown. This table comes from immunoSEQ multiplex PCR, and its TCRdb copy is limited to in-frame clones, with some not included. The sample comprises 80,000 to 90,000 clones, around nine tenths of which are singletons, and approximately 5.2% rests with the top ten. The sample was peripheral blood, taken 28 days after the second AZD1222 dose. This TCR derives from an adult who received the AZD1222 COVID-19 vaccine.

This CDR3 reads CASSPTGDSTDTQYF. CDR3 coding DNA: TGTGCCAGCAGCCCGACAGGGGATAGCACAGATACGCAGTATTTT. This rearrangement joins TRBV6-2 or TRBV6-3 to TRBJ2-3; 8 nucleotides align to TRBD1. The length of the CDR3 is 15 residues. Germline V CDR1 and CDR2: MNHEY, SVGEGT. Unmatched junction bases numbered 5, after V lost 6 bases and J lost 0 bases.